This paragraph covers one T cell receptor (beta chain) sequence. This clonotype has only a few counts. There is no known antigen for this receptor. Base-call qualities are not available, and no considerably larger clone is one nucleotide away. Systemically healthy Caucasian individuals from Russia, 39 in total and aged 6 to 90 years, were included as donors. Around 9.8 milliliters of peripheral blood were collected from each donor into EDTA-treated Vacutainer tubes. Ficoll-Paque density-gradient centrifugation was used to isolate PBMCs, with at least 6.5 million per sample. Trizol reagent was used to extract total RNA from PBMCs, with at least 5.5 micrograms per sample. Naive CD45RAhigh/CD27high T cell percentages were measured by flow cytometry on a PBMC aliquot from every donor. This specimen belongs to a study of blood T cells in healthy people across ages (dated by TCRdb to between 2014 and 2016). Background for the entire study: Template switching captured roughly one uniquely barcoded TCR beta cDNA molecule per two T cells in model experiments. Four age groups were formed from the donors: young (average approximately 15 years), middle-aged (roughly 38), aged (62) and long-lived (roughly 81). To track age-related changes in TCR beta repertoire diversity, the study relied on deep sequencing normalized with unique cDNA molecular identifiers. Two additional independent replicas of 1 million unique cDNA reads from the same blood draw were analyzed for two donors (one aged 18 to 29 and one aged 80 or older). Overall results and qualifications from the work: Compared with the aged group, more naive CD4+ T cells, fewer expanded clones and increased TCR diversity were shown by the long-lived group, suggesting age selection. Total diversity estimates from one million sequenced T cells were considered lower bounds and underestimates. Bulk unsorted PBMC profiling prevented conclusive comparison of naive and antigen-experienced compartments. Donor CMV infection status was unknown, potentially confounding age-related changes in expanded clonotypes. As age increased, observed TCR beta diversity per million T cells dropped in a roughly linear way, and a significant reduction was already evident by age around 41. A strong correlation was found between observed TCR beta diversity and the percentage of naive T cells measured by flow cytometry.

CDR1 and CDR2, looked up from the germline V gene, are SQVTM and ANQGSEA. Counted from cysteine to phenylalanine, this CDR3 has 12 amino acids. Kept here is only the CDR3 DNA, which spans 36 bases and is read in frame from base 1. V is cut by 0 bases and J by 5 bases, and the space between the germline ends is 7 bases. Receptors were amplified or captured by 5' RACE. Sequencing instrument: Illumina HiSeq 2500. A second roughly 6 to 12 cycle PCR used a sample-barcoded 5' primer and a J-beta primer mix. A unique molecular identifier was introduced onto each TCR beta cDNA molecule by a template-switch 5' adaptor carrying 12 random nucleotides. Each sample yielded at least 2.5 million CDR3-containing paired-end reads. All of the RNA was converted into first-strand cDNA using the Mint cDNA synthesis kit, with a TRBC-specific oligonucleotide serving as the primer. All cDNA was treated with uracil-DNA glycosylase and then went through a first 18-cycle PCR with the universal primers M1SS and BC2_uni_R. In the original analysis: For normalization, 1 million high-quality reads were randomly selected from each sample, with every read carrying a distinct molecular identifier. Reads sharing molecular identifiers were discarded rather than binned into consensus sequences. MiTCR, set to a Q25 quality threshold and the strictest error-elimination algorithm, was used for CDR3 identification, clonotype clustering and error correction. A nonparametric unseen species model using Euler transformation provided a lower-bound estimate of total TCR beta diversity. TCRdb reran the public reads through fastp at Q25 and MiXCR, keeping productive beta chains. All rows with the same CDR3 protein become a single entry with the most common DNA and genes. The authors' filters were not applied to this entry. A total of under 700,000 distinct CDR3 sequences appear in this sample, 24% of them only once. The top ten hold around 10% of the sample.

This sample also belongs to another study, concerning T cells of mothers and their children. As that second paper reports: The donors were nine systemically healthy Caucasian individuals, made up of three mothers and their six children. cDNA synthesis consumed the entire amount of extracted RNA, loaded at about 1.5 ug RNA in each 15 ul reaction. In the second PCR, the M1S primer added sample barcodes and 2-4 random nucleotides. Over 10 million TCR beta CDR3 reads came from each mother, compared with 3.3 million or so reads from each child. In both related and unrelated pairs, thymic selection shapes the output of TCR recombination in a similar way, with inherited differences having only a minor effect. Normalized repertoire overlap was always found to be slightly, but never significantly, higher in related mother-child pairs than in unrelated mother-child pairs. No persistent microchimeric T cell clones were found, with a detection sensitivity of roughly 99 clones per million clonotypes. To look for features that set related mother-child pairs apart from unrelated individuals, the researchers ran deep NGS to compare the TCR beta repertoires of mothers and children. On average, the children were approximately 12 +/- 4 years old, while the mothers were about 37 +/- 4 years old. After adapter ligation was performed with NEBNext reagents, the libraries were sequenced on an Illumina HiSeq 2000 with 100+100 nt paired-end reads. To prevent cross-contamination, the mother and child libraries were prepared one month apart and sequenced in separate runs. Each donor had between about 450,000 and 2,300,000 distinct TCR beta clonotypes identified. Naive TCR beta clonotypes were estimated from low-frequency clonotypes matched to each donor's FACS-determined naive share, without sorting.

The sequence links TRBV29-1 to TRBJ2-5; TRBD2 is a possible D gene, resting on 5 matching bases. The TCR comes from a boy younger than 18 in good health. Material for sequencing was blood. The CDR3 sequence is CSVEERRETQYF. Read as DNA, the sequence is TGCAGCGTTGAAGAACGGAGGGAGACCCAGTACTTC.